The 13 T cell receptor beta chains in this list originate from one sample, sequenced in a study of T cell repertoires in cytomegalovirus infection. The antigens these receptors bind are not known. MiXCR, run by TCRdb on the reads, gives a single entry per CDR3 protein. This table holds around 100,000 distinct CDR3 sequences, approximately 45% found once. This specimen was CD8+ T cells from cultured PBMCs, taken from culture after CMV antigen stimulation. The receptors come from a human donor in good health (CMV status not recorded). Some clones in this sample may be carry-over from other donors' samples.

This clonotype has a handful of counts. V is TRBV27 and J is TRBJ1-1, with 7 bases aligning to TRBD1. The CDR3 is made up of 14 amino acids. J lost 7 bases, V lost 5 bases, and 10 bases had no gene match. Germline V gives CDR1 MNHEY, CDR2 SMNVEV (reference sequence). In DNA, the CDR3 is TGTGCCAGCAGTATTAACAGGGGTGGAGATGAAGCTTTCTTT. As protein: CASSINRGGDEAFF.

By proportion, this clonotype is medium-sized. J is TRBJ1-1 and V is TRBV28; D is uncertain. Deletions cut 8 bases from V and 4 bases from J, with 8 bases between. The CDR3 extends over 11 amino acids. Germline V CDR1 and CDR2: MDHEN, SYDVKM. The chain's CDR3 is CASGTGTEAFF. CDR3 nucleotide sequence: TGTGCCAGCGGCACTGGCACTGAAGCTTTCTTT.

The rearrangement joins TRBV13 to TRBJ1-2; D not certain. Germline-derived CDR1 and CDR2 are PRHDT and FYEKMQ (reference sequence). CDR3 length: 13 amino acids. V was shortened by 0 bases and J by 2 bases, with 4 bases between the two germline ends. The CDR3 reads CASSLGLNYGYTF. The CDR3 region has the DNA TGTGCCAGCAGCTTAGGGCTAAACTATGGCTACACCTTC.

The chain has TRBV5-6 and TRBJ2-1, with 10 bases aligning to TRBD1. The CDR3 extends over 15 amino acids. Germline CDR1 is SGHDT and CDR2 is YYEEEE. J was trimmed by 7 bases and V by 4 bases; bases with no gene match: 8. The CDR3 nucleotides read TGTGCCAGCAGCGGGGGACAGGGGCCCATAAATGAGCAGTTCTTC. It yields the protein CASSGGQGPINEQFF.

The DNA of the CDR3 is TGTGCCAGTAGGGACTGGGTTGGGGACGAGCAGTACTTC. Its translation is CASRDWVGDEQYF. The rearrangement uses TRBV19 and TRBJ2-7; D is perhaps TRBD2 (5 bases). This CDR3 spans 13 amino acids. Trimming removed 6 bases at V and 5 bases at J, with 14 bases between. The germline gives CDR1 LNHDA, CDR2 SQIVND (reference sequence).

This clonotype was seen only once. The chain is built from TRBV7-9 and TRBJ2-2, with no clear D. Germline V CDR1 and CDR2: SEHNR, FQNEAQ (reference sequence). The V gene lost 1 base and the J gene lost 0 bases, with 9 bases spanning the gap. The CDR3 contains 16 residues. The CDR3 region is CASSLGRASNTGELFF. The CDR3 DNA reads TGTGCCAGCAGCTTAGGAAGAGCTTCGAACACCGGGGAGCTGTTTTTT.

The V call is TRBV5-5, the J call TRBJ2-2, with D unclear. V lost 4 bases, J lost 7 bases, and 11 bases lay in between. The CDR3 has 13 residues. Germline-derived CDR1 and CDR2 are SGHKS and YYEKEE (reference sequence). CDR3 sequence (DNA): TGTGCCAGCAGCGTTTGGACGGGCGGGGAGCTGTTTTTT. Its protein product is CASSVWTGGELFF.

At least ten counts were recorded for this clonotype. This rearrangement joins TRBV6-6 to TRBJ1-2; unclear D gene. CDR3 size: 12 residues. CDR1 and CDR2 from the germline V gene are MNHNY and SVGAGI (reference sequence). Trimming took off 0 bases at V and 6 bases at J, with 5 bases between the two ends. The CDR3 region is CASSYSTHGYTF. In DNA, the CDR3 is TGTGCCAGCAGTTACTCGACTCATGGCTACACCTTC.

The chain recombines TRBV7-8 with TRBJ2-1, with D hard to call. Germline V CDR1 and CDR2: SGHVS, FQNEAQ. The CDR3 spans 14 residues. Trimming took 5 bases from V and 8 from J, leaving 16 bases between them. The CDR3 spells CASSTGFGLDEQFF. The CDR3, as DNA: TGTGCCAGCAGCACTGGATTCGGGCTCGATGAGCAGTTCTTC.

The chain uses TRBV20-1 and TRBJ1-1; the D gene is possibly TRBD1 (5 bases). Germline CDR1 reads DFQATT; CDR2 reads SNEGSKA (reference sequence). This CDR3 region has 13 residues. V was pared by 2 bases and J by 5 bases, with 12 bases between. Here the CDR3 DNA reads TGCAGTGCTAGATGGGGCCAGAAGACTGAAGCTTTCTTT. Amino acid sequence: CSARWGQKTEAFF.

This chain connects TRBV7-2 to TRBJ1-2; TRBD1 agrees at 7 bases. The junction had 12 bases not matched to a gene; V was cut back by 5 bases and J by 0 bases. Germline assignment: CDR1 SGHTA and CDR2 FQGNSA. The CDR3 has 17 amino acids. CDR3 sequence reads: CASSTDTRQGSNYGYTF. CDR3 bases: TGTGCCAGCAGCACCGACACCAGACAGGGATCTAACTATGGCTACACCTTC.

This sequence joins TRBV11-3 and TRBJ2-1; a possible D gene is TRBD1 (5 bases). This CDR3 has 14 residues. V dropped 1 base and J dropped 4 bases, with 8 bases sitting between them. From germline, CDR1 is SGHNT and CDR2 YENEEA. The CDR3 region is CASSLGGEYNEQFF. The CDR3 DNA follows: TGTGCCAGCAGCTTAGGGGGCGAATACAATGAGCAGTTCTTC.

The rearrangement joins TRBV6-2 or TRBV6-3 to TRBJ2-1; 7 bases are a match to TRBD2. The CDR3 has 16 amino acids. V shed 6 bases, J shed 4 bases, and the junction held 12 bases outside the gene matches. The germline CDR1 and CDR2 sequences are MNHEY and SVGEGT. The CDR3: CASSKTSHPPYNEQFF. CDR3 nucleotides: TGTGCCAGCAGCAAGACTAGCCATCCCCCTTACAATGAGCAGTTCTTC.